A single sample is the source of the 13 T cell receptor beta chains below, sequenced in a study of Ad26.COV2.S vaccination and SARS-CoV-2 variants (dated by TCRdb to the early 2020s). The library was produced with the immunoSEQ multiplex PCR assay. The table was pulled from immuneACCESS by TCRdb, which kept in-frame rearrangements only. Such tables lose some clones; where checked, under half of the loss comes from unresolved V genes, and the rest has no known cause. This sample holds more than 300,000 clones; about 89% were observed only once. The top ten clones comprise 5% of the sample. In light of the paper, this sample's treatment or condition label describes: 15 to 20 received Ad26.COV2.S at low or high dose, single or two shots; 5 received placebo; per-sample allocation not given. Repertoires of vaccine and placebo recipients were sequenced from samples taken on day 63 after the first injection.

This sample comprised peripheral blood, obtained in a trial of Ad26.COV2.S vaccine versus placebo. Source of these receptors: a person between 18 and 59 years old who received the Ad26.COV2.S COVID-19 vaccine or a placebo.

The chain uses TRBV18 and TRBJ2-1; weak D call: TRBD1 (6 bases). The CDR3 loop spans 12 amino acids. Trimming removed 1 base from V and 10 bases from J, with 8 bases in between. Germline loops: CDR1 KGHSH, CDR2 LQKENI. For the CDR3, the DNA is TGTGCCAGCTCACCACGCGACAGGGAGCAGTTCTTC. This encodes CASSPRDREQFF.

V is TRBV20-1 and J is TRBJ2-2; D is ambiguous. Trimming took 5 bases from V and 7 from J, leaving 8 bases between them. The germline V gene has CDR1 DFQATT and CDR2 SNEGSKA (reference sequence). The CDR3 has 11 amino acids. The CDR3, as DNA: TGCAGTGCTCATCTTCGCGGGGAGCTGTTTTTT. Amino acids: CSAHLRGELFF.

CDR3 nucleotides: TGTGCCAGCAGTTTACCGACAGATCTGAACACTGAAGCTTTCTTT. This encodes CASSLPTDLNTEAFF. This chain uses TRBV28 with TRBJ1-1; D possibly corresponds to TRBD1 (5 bases). Germline values: CDR1 MDHEN, CDR2 SYDVKM. This CDR3 is 15 amino acids long. The germline V and J ends were trimmed by 2 bases and 0 bases, with 10 bases remaining between them. Variable domain in full (rest from reference TRBV28 and TRBJ1-1): DVKVTQSSRYLVKRTGEKVFLECVQDMDHENMFWYRQDPGLGLRLIYFSYDVKMKEKGDIPEGYSVSREKKERFSLILESASTNQTSMYLCASSLPTDLNTEAFFGQGTRLTVV.

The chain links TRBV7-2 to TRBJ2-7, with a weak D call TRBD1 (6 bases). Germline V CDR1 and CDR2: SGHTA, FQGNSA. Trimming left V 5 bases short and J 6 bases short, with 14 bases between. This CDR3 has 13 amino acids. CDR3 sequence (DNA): TGTGCCAGCAGCGACCAGACAGGACTCGAGCAGTACTTC. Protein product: CASSDQTGLEQYF.

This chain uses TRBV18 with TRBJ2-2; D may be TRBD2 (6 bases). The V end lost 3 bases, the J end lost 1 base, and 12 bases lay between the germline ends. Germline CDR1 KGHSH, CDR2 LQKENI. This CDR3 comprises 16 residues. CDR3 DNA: TGTGCCAGCTCACCTGTCTCTAGCGAGAACACCGGGGAGCTGTTTTTT. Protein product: CASSPVSSENTGELFF. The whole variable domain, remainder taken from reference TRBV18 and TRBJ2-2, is NAGVMQNPRHLVRRRGQEARLRCSPMKGHSHVYWYRQLPEEGLKFMVYLQKENIIDESGMPKERFSAEFPKEGPSILRIQQVVRGDSAAYFCASSPVSSENTGELFFGEGSRLTVL.

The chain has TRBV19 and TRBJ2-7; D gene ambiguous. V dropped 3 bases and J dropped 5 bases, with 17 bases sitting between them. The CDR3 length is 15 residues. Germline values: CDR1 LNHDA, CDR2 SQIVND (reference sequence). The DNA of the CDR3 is TGTGCCAGTAGTATCGGTGCCAGGTTTTTTGACGAGCAGTACTTC. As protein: CASSIGARFFDEQYF.

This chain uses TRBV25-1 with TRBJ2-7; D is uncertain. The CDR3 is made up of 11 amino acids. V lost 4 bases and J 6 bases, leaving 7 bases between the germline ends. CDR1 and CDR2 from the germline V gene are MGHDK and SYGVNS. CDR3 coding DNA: TGTGCCAGCAGTGTGGCGGTCGAGCAGTACTTC. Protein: CASSVAVEQYF.

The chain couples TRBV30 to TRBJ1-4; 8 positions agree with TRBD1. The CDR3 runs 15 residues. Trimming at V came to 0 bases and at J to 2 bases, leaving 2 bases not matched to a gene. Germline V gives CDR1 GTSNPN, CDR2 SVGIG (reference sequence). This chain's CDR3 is CAWSVRTGTNEKLFF. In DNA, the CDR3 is TGTGCCTGGAGTGTCAGGACAGGGACTAATGAAAAACTGTTTTTT.

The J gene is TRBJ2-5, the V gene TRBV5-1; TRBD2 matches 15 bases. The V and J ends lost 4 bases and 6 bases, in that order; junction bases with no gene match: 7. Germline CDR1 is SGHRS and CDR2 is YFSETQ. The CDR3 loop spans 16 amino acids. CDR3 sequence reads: CASSRTSGGAVQTQYF. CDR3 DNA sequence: TGCGCCAGCAGCCGGACTAGCGGGGGGGCGGTACAGACCCAGTACTTC.

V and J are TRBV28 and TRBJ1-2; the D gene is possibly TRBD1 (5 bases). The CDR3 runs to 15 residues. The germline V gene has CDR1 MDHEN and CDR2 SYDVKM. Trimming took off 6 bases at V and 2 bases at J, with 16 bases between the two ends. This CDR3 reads CASRGAGTGNYGYTF. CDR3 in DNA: TGTGCCAGCAGGGGTGCCGGGACGGGGAACTATGGCTACACCTTC.

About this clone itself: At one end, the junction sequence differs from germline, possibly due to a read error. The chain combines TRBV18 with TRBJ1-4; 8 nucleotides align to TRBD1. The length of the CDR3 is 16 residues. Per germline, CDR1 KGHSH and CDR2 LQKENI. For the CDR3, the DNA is TGTGCCAGCTCGAACTCTCTGACAGGGGCTAACGAAAAACTGTTTTTT. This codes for CASSNSLTGANEKLFF.

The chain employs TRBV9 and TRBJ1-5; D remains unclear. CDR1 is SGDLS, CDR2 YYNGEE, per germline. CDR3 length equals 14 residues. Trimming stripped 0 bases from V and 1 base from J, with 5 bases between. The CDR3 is CASSVDGSNQPQHF. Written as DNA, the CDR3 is TGTGCCAGCAGCGTAGACGGGAGCAATCAGCCCCAGCATTTT.

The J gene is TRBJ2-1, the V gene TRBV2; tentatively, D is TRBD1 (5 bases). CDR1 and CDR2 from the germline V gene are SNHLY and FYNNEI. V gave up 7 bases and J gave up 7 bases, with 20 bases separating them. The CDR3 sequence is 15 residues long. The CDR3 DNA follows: TGTGCCAGCATAAAAGGGCAGGGAAAAGTGAATGAGCAGTTCTTC. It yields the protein CASIKGQGKVNEQFF.